This paragraph reports one T cell receptor beta chain. Libraries of TRB cDNA were made by 5' RACE and carried UMIs. TCRdb re-called the 5' RACE reads and gives one entry per CDR3 protein, without DNA. The sample data list around 92,000 distinct CDR3 sequences. The source of the sample is a study of CXCR3-negative and CXCR3-positive naive CD8 T cells. CDR1 is LNHDA and CDR2 is SQIVND in the germline V gene (reference sequence). This CDR3 comprises 15 residues. The V and J genes are TRBV19 and TRBJ1-6. The sequencing input was naive CXCR3- CD8+ T cells from blood. Regarding subset: CD45RO-CCR7+CD27+CD95- naive CD8+ T cells lacking CXCR3 (TNR3-). The receptor comes from a human donor in good health. Some clones in this sample may be carry-over from other donors' samples. The CDR3 is CASTYGETVNSPLHF. Full variable domain (remainder filled in from reference TRBV19 and TRBJ1-6): DGGITQSPKYLFRKEGQNVTLSCEQNLNHDAMYWYRQDPGQGLRLIYYSQIVNDFQKGDIAEGYSVSREKKESFPLTVTSAQKNPTAFYLCASTYGETVNSPLHFGNGTRLTVT.